The 14 T cell receptor beta chains in this list originate from one sample, sequenced in a study of technical replicates of blood from a handful of donors. Assay used: immunoSEQ multiplex PCR; TCRdb lists only in-frame clones, some missing. The sample lists tens of thousands of clones, around 94% seen once, with roughly 0.38% in the top ten. Material for sequencing was T cells isolated from PBMCs. The receptors shown here come from a human donor in good health.

J is TRBJ2-1 and V is TRBV5-6; D unclear. Germline assignment: CDR1 SGHDT and CDR2 YYEEEE. The ends were cut back, 1 base at V and 2 bases at J, with 7 bases in the middle. The length of the CDR3 is 14 residues. The CDR3 here is CASSLNQAYNEQFF. The CDR3 DNA reads as TGTGCCAGCAGCTTGAACCAGGCCTACAATGAGCAGTTCTTC.

The chain carries TRBV11-1 and TRBJ2-7, with a possible D match to TRBD2 (7 bases). The CDR3 length is 15 residues. The ends were cut back, 1 base at V and 2 bases at J, with 12 bases in the middle. Per germline, CDR1 SGHAT and CDR2 FQDESV (reference sequence). The CDR3 region is CASSLDGGRTYEQYF. In DNA, the CDR3 is TGTGCCAGCAGCTTAGACGGGGGGCGGACCTACGAGCAGTACTTC.

This chain connects TRBV4-2 to TRBJ1-2; D may be TRBD1 (6 bases). The CDR3 extends over 16 amino acids. CDR1 and CDR2 (germline): LGHNA, YNFKEQ. Trimming shortened V by 0 bases and J by 11 bases, and 22 bases separated the two germline ends. CDR3 protein: CASSQDLGPRGSRYTF. As DNA, the CDR3 is TGTGCCAGCAGCCAAGATCTAGGCCCCAGGGGTTCCAGGTACACCTTC.

This chain uses TRBV6-1 with TRBJ1-4; D is perhaps TRBD1 (6 bases). Trimming left V 1 base short and J 5 bases short, with 11 bases between. Looked up from germline, CDR1 is MNHNS and CDR2 is SASEGT. CDR3 length equals 15 residues. CDR3 protein: CASSEGQAPNEKLFF. The DNA of the CDR3 is TGTGCCAGCAGTGAAGGACAGGCTCCGAATGAAAAACTGTTTTTT.

This sequence joins TRBV11-2 and TRBJ2-7; tentatively, D is TRBD1 (5 bases). Trimming removed 6 bases at V and 4 bases at J, with 13 bases between. This CDR3 contains 13 residues. CDR1 SGHAT and CDR2 FQNNGV come from the germline V gene. CDR3 nucleotide sequence: TGTGCCAGCAGTTCACAGGTGGGGTACGAGCAGTACTTC. Protein: CASSSQVGYEQYF.

The chain carries TRBV10-3 and TRBJ2-1; 9 positions agree with TRBD2. Germline CDR1 and CDR2: ENHRY and SYGVKD. After removal of 0 bases from V and 10 bases from J, the junction contained 10 bases not matched to a gene. The CDR3 sequence is 16 residues long. Here the CDR3 reads CAISESPSIAGAEQFF. Here the CDR3 DNA reads TGTGCCATCAGTGAGTCCCCCTCTATAGCGGGAGCCGAGCAGTTCTTC.

V and J are TRBV6-5 and TRBJ2-1; 7 bases are shared with TRBD2. From germline, CDR1 is MNHEY and CDR2 SVGAGI. Trimming removed 5 bases from V and 4 bases from J; junction bases left unmatched: 8. The CDR3 is 15 amino acids. The CDR3 reads CASSPLAGVYNEQFF. As DNA, the CDR3 is TGTGCCAGCAGTCCCCTGGCGGGAGTTTACAATGAGCAGTTCTTC.

The rearrangement joins TRBV7-2 to TRBJ2-1; TRBD2 aligns across 11 bases. The length of the CDR3 is 18 residues. Germline lookup yields CDR1 SGHTA and CDR2 FQGNSA. The trim removed 5 bases at V and 6 bases at J, leaving 15 bases unmatched. For the CDR3, the DNA is TGTGCCAGCAGCAGAAGGGCCCTCACTAGCGGGAGACGCAATGAGCAGTTCTTC. Its translation: CASSRRALTSGRRNEQFF. Complete variable domain (other parts from reference TRBV7-2 and TRBJ2-1): GAGVSQSPSNKVTEKGKDVELRCDPISGHTALYWYRQSLGQGLEFLIYFQGNSAPDKSGLPSDRFSAERTGGSVSTLTIQRTQQEDSAVYLCASSRRALTSGRRNEQFFGPGTRLTVL.

This clone has more than one count but fewer than ten. This chain uses TRBV9 with TRBJ1-1; 8 nucleotides agree with TRBD1. Trimming removed 4 bases from V and 1 base from J; junction bases left unmatched: 3. This CDR3 is 14 amino acids long. The germline V gene encodes CDR1 SGDLS and CDR2 YYNGEE. The CDR3 region has the DNA TGTGCCAGCAGCTCAGGGACAGGGAACACTGAAGCTTTCTTT. Translation gives CASSSGTGNTEAFF.

The V gene is TRBV5-1, the J gene TRBJ1-2; TRBD1 agrees at 8 bases. The CDR3 spans 14 residues. V lost 5 bases to trimming and J lost 2 bases; unmatched junction nucleotides: 5. Germline CDR1 and CDR2: SGHRS and YFSETQ. The CDR3 nucleotides are TGCGCCAGCAGGCCAGGGGGCCTAAACTATGGCTACACCTTC. This sequence encodes CASRPGGLNYGYTF.

The chain employs TRBV18 and TRBJ1-1; the match to TRBD1 covers 7 bases. Germline trimming cut 1 base from V and 0 bases from J; bases unmatched to any gene: 11. The CDR3 contains 18 residues. Germline values: CDR1 KGHSH, CDR2 LQKENI. The CDR3 sequence is CASSPRRQQGTLNTEAFF. DNA of the CDR3: TGTGCCAGCTCACCACGGCGGCAACAGGGGACTCTGAACACTGAAGCTTTCTTT.

V gene TRBV4-3 combines with J gene TRBJ2-1; 14 bases match TRBD2. J was trimmed by 9 bases and V by 4 bases; bases with no gene match: 5. CDR1 is LGHNA, CDR2 YSLEER, per germline. This CDR3 has 15 residues. In DNA, the CDR3 is TGCGCCAGCAGCCCCGGGACTAGCGGGAGATCTGAGCAGTTCTTC. This codes for CASSPGTSGRSEQFF.

V gene TRBV7-9 combines with J gene TRBJ2-3; 9 nucleotides line up with TRBD2. With 9 bases clipped from V and 4 bases from J, the junction kept 8 bases outside the gene matches. Germline assignment: CDR1 SEHNR and CDR2 FQNEAQ (reference sequence). The CDR3 sequence is 14 residues long. The CDR3 sequence is CASRREGRPDTQYF. The CDR3 coding sequence is TGTGCCAGTAGGCGGGAGGGGCGCCCAGATACGCAGTATTTT.

The genes are TRBV15 and TRBJ2-7, with D tentatively TRBD2 (6 bases). In germline, CDR1 is LNHNV, CDR2 YYDKDF (reference sequence). The CDR3 is made up of 15 amino acids. V was clipped by 2 bases and J by 2 bases, with 13 bases between them. Here the CDR3 reads CATSRPGLEAYEQYF. CDR3 in DNA: TGTGCCACCAGCAGACCGGGACTGGAGGCCTACGAGCAGTACTTC.